This T cell receptor beta chain was observed in a study of blood T cell repertoires in COVID-19. On the study more broadly: COVID-19 samples collected from the United States, Italy and Spain covered acute and convalescent phases.

Enrollees, about 18 to 90 years old, lived in 24 US areas. Clones were read by immunoSEQ multiplex PCR, and TCRdb kept only the in-frame ones, dropping some. In the table there are 310,000 or so clones, 70% to 90% of which are singletons. V lost 4 bases to trimming and J lost 6 bases; unmatched junction nucleotides: 12. The germline V gene has CDR1 SGHTA and CDR2 FQGTGA. The CDR3 has 17 amino acids. Sequencing was carried out using PBMCs or T cells enriched from blood (not recorded which). The chain joins TRBV7-3 to TRBJ2-3, with 11 bases fitting TRBD2. The clonotype was recovered from a woman aged 18 to 35 who had recovered from COVID-19. The CDR3 region is CASSYTAGTSGYDTQYF. CDR3 coding DNA: TGTGCCAGCAGCTATACAGCCGGGACTAGCGGTTATGATACGCAGTATTTT. The whole variable domain, remainder taken from reference TRBV7-3 and TRBJ2-3, is GAGVSQTPSNKVTEKGKYVELRCDPISGHTALYWYRQSLGQGPEFLIYFQGTGAADDSGLPNDRFFAVRPEGSVSTLKIQRTERGDSAVYLCASSYTAGTSGYDTQYFGPGTRLTVL.